The 18 T cell receptor beta chains reported below all come from one sample, sequenced in a study of shared T cell receptors in the human thymus. Some clones are missing from TCRdb's copy, which holds only in-frame ones; the method was immunoSEQ multiplex PCR. The sample lists some 760,000 clones; 75% to 90% were seen once. The sample was also reused in another study, on human thymus T cells.

The sequenced material came from thymocytes. The receptors derive from a girl under three years old with a congenital heart defect.

The J gene is TRBJ1-3, the V gene TRBV28; 8 nucleotides line up with TRBD1. The V and J ends lost 4 bases and 4 bases, in that order; junction bases with no gene match: 6. Germline values: CDR1 MDHEN, CDR2 SYDVKM. The CDR3 is made up of 15 amino acids. CDR3 nucleotide sequence: TGTGCCAGCAGTTCGACAGGGGTGGGAGGAAACACCATATATTTT. Amino acid sequence: CASSSTGVGGNTIYF.

This rearrangement joins TRBV2 to TRBJ2-5; 7 bases agree with TRBD2. The CDR3 totals 19 residues. The J segment lost 1 base and the V segment lost 0 bases, leaving 14 bases of the junction unmatched. The germline V gene has CDR1 SNHLY and CDR2 FYNNEI. CDR3 residues: CASSEARAGSGALQETQYF. The CDR3 coding sequence is TGTGCCAGCAGTGAAGCTCGGGCGGGGAGCGGGGCGCTCCAAGAGACCCAGTACTTC.

The rearrangement joins TRBV2 to TRBJ2-1; TRBD2 matches 9 bases. The V and J ends lost 8 bases and 10 bases, in that order; junction bases with no gene match: 24. The CDR3 extends over 18 amino acids. CDR1 SNHLY and CDR2 FYNNEI come from the germline V gene. The CDR3 bases are TGTGCCAGCTTACTGAGAACCGCGGGGGGGGGCTTAATATTCGAGCAGTTCTTC. Translating it yields CASLLRTAGGGLIFEQFF.

The chain joins TRBV5-1 to TRBJ1-1; D is possibly TRBD1 (6 bases). V shed 0 bases and J shed 4 bases, with 16 bases lying between them. This CDR3 comprises 16 residues. Germline values: CDR1 SGHRS, CDR2 YFSETQ. CDR3 in amino acids: CASSLGRGGQATEAFF. The CDR3 coding sequence is TGCGCCAGCAGCTTGGGCCGGGGGGGGCAGGCCACTGAAGCTTTCTTT.

The CDR3 region has the DNA TGTGCCAGCAGTTACGTGGGACAGGGGGTCCACGAGCAGTACTTC. Its protein is CASSYVGQGVHEQYF. V usage is TRBV6-5 and J usage is TRBJ2-7, with TRBD1 matching 11 bases. CDR3 length equals 15 residues. Germline assignment: CDR1 MNHEY and CDR2 SVGAGI. Losses at the gene ends were 2 bases for V and 5 bases for J; bases not matched to a gene: 5.

This chain links TRBV15 with TRBJ1-2; 7 nucleotides align to TRBD1. Germline V lookup: CDR1 LNHNV, CDR2 YYDKDF (reference sequence). The trim removed 0 bases at V and 2 bases at J, leaving 12 bases unmatched. The length of the CDR3 is 18 residues. CDR3 loop: CATSREGNRTGMNYGYTF. The CDR3 region has the DNA TGTGCCACCAGCAGAGAGGGGAACAGGACAGGTATGAACTATGGCTACACCTTC.

The table lists this clone with a few counts. The gene calls are TRBV6-5 and TRBJ1-6; 7 bases are shared with TRBD1. With V trimmed by 2 bases and J by 8 bases, 9 bases remained unmatched. Germline V lookup: CDR1 MNHEY, CDR2 SVGAGI. The CDR3 covers 16 residues. CDR3: CASSYTHDREDSPLHF. Here the CDR3 DNA reads TGTGCCAGCAGTTACACACACGACAGGGAGGATTCACCCCTCCACTTT.

The genes are TRBV5-1 and TRBJ1-6; 9 nucleotides align to TRBD1. The length of the CDR3 is 15 residues. CDR1 is SGHRS and CDR2 is YFSETQ in the germline V gene. The junction had 6 bases not matched to a gene; V was cut back by 1 base and J by 10 bases. This chain's CDR3 is CASSLRTGEWSPLHF. The DNA of the CDR3 is TGCGCCAGCAGCTTGCGGACAGGGGAATGGTCACCCCTCCACTTT. The variable domain in full, with the rest retrieved from reference TRBV5-1 and TRBJ1-6, is KAGVTQTPRYLIKTRGQQVTLSCSPISGHRSVSWYQQTPGQGLQFLFEYFSETQRNKGNFPGRFSGRQFSNSRSEMNVSTLELGDSALYLCASSLRTGEWSPLHFGNGTRLTVT.

As concerns this clone: The conserved phenylalanine or tryptophan normally closing the CDR3 is absent here, so this likely arose from a read error. J is TRBJ1-2 and V is TRBV6-1, with D perhaps TRBD1 (6 bases). CDR1 and CDR2 from the germline V gene are MNHNS and SASEGT. This CDR3 region has 12 residues. Deletions cut 10 bases from V and 3 bases from J, with 12 bases between. This CDR3 is CAIAGQYYGYTL. CDR3 coding DNA: TGTGCCATCGCCGGACAGTACTATGGCTACACCTTA.

The V gene is TRBV11-2, the J gene TRBJ1-4; D unresolved. The CDR3 contains 14 residues. The V end was cut by 5 bases, the J end by 5 bases, with 12 bases between. The germline CDR1 and CDR2 sequences are SGHAT and FQNNGV. The CDR3 protein is CASSDGVPNEKLFF. As DNA, the CDR3 is TGTGCCAGCAGCGACGGGGTACCAAATGAAAAACTGTTTTTT.

This clone was seen a single time. The rearrangement links TRBV7-2 to TRBJ1-2; no reliable D call. Germline CDR1 is SGHTA and CDR2 is FQGNSA. The CDR3 totals 14 residues. V lost 5 bases to trimming and J lost 2 bases, with 12 bases between them. CDR3 sequence reads: CASSAHLPNYGYTF. The CDR3 DNA reads as TGTGCCAGCAGCGCGCACTTACCGAACTATGGCTACACCTTC.

This clone appeared a single time. The chain carries TRBV27 and TRBJ2-5; 11 bases line up with TRBD2. V trimming: 8 bases; J trimming: 4 bases; junction bases outside the gene matches: 9. CDR1 MNHEY and CDR2 SMNVEV come from the germline V gene (reference sequence). This CDR3 is 15 amino acids long. As DNA, the CDR3 is TGTGCCAGCGGTCTACTAGCGGGGGTCGGAGAGACCCAGTACTTC. It yields the protein CASGLLAGVGETQYF.

The V gene is TRBV4-3, the J gene TRBJ1-3; 7 nucleotides line up with TRBD1. Germline trimming cut 1 base from V and 6 bases from J; bases unmatched to any gene: 15. The CDR3 runs to 18 residues. Germline loops: CDR1 LGHNA, CDR2 YSLEER. In nucleotides, the CDR3 is TGCGCCAGCAGCCAAGGGACTACGGGACAGTCTTCTTCAAACACCATATATTTT. Residues: CASSQGTTGQSSSNTIYF.

V and J are TRBV19 and TRBJ1-1, with TRBD1 matching 10 bases. Germline values: CDR1 LNHDA, CDR2 SQIVND (reference sequence). The CDR3 is made up of 14 amino acids. V was clipped by 6 bases and J by 7 bases; unmatched bases: 8. The CDR3 is CASSPAGQGFEAFF. The CDR3, as DNA: TGTGCCAGTAGCCCCGCGGGACAGGGGTTTGAAGCTTTCTTT.

This sequence joins TRBV27 and TRBJ2-5, with 9 bases identical to TRBD2. After removal of 5 bases from V and 0 bases from J, the junction contained 10 bases not matched to a gene. From germline, CDR1 is MNHEY and CDR2 SMNVEV (reference sequence). This CDR3 contains 17 residues. The CDR3 bases are TGTGCCAGCAGTCAGCTGCGACTAGCGGCAAACCAAGAGACCCAGTACTTC. Translating it yields CASSQLRLAANQETQYF.

In its sample, this clone was seen once. The chain recombines TRBV28 with TRBJ2-7, with D possibly being TRBD1 (6 bases). This CDR3 is built from 14 residues. CDR1 is MDHEN and CDR2 is SYDVKM in the germline V gene. V dropped 1 base and J dropped 6 bases, with 13 bases sitting between them. CDR3 coding DNA: TGTGCCAGCAGTTTATTCGCAGGCAGGGGCGAGCAGTACTTC. Its protein is CASSLFAGRGEQYF.

The rearrangement joins TRBV19 to TRBJ1-3; maybe TRBD1 (6 bases). Germline values: CDR1 LNHDA, CDR2 SQIVND (reference sequence). This CDR3 spans 12 amino acids. V lost 6 bases and J lost 14, with 17 bases in between. For the CDR3, the DNA is TGTGCCAGTAGAAGACCGCGGACAGAACTATATTTT. Encoded protein: CASRRPRTELYF.

The genes are TRBV5-1 and TRBJ1-2, with D possibly being TRBD1 (6 bases). This CDR3 spans 14 amino acids. Germline assignment: CDR1 SGHRS and CDR2 YFSETQ. V lost 4 bases, J lost 5 bases, and 15 bases lay in between. This chain's CDR3 is CASSPPGRGYGYTF. For the CDR3, the DNA is TGCGCCAGCAGCCCCCCCGGCAGGGGTTATGGCTACACCTTC.